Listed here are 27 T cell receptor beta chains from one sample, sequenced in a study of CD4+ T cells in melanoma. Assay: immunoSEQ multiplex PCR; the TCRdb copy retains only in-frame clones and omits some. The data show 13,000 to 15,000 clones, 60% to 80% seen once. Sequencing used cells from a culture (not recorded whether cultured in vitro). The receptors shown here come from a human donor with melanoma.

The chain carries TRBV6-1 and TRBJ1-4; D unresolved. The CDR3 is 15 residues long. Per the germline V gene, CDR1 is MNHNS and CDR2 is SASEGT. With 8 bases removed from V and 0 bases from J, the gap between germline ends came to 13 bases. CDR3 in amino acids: CASVPWWATNEKLFF. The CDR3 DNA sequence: TGTGCCAGCGTGCCCTGGTGGGCAACTAATGAAAAACTGTTTTTT.

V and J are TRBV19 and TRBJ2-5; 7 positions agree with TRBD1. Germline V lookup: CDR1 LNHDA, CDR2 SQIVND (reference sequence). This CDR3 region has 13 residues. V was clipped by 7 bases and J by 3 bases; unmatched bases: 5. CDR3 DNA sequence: TGTGCCAGTAAGGACAGGTCCAAAGAGACCCAGTACTTC. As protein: CASKDRSKETQYF. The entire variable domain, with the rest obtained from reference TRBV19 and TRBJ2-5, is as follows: DGGITQSPKYLFRKEGQNVTLSCEQNLNHDAMYWYRQDPGQGLRLIYYSQIVNDFQKGDIAEGYSVSREKKESFPLTVTSAQKNPTAFYLCASKDRSKETQYFGPGTRLLVL.

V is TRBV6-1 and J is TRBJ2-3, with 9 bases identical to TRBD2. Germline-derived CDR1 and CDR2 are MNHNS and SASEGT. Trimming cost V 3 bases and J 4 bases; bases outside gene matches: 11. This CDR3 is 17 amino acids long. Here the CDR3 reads CASSDWRGGGSADTQYF. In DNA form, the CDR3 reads TGTGCCAGCAGTGATTGGCGGGGGGGAGGTTCGGCAGATACGCAGTATTTT.

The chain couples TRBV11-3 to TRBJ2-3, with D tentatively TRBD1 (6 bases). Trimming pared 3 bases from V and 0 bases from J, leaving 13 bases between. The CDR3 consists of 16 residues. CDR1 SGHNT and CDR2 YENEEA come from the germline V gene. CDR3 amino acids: CASSFGQQTSTDTQYF. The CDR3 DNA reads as TGTGCCAGCAGCTTTGGACAGCAGACTAGCACAGATACGCAGTATTTT. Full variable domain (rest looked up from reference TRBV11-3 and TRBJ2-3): EAGVVQSPRYKIIEKKQPVAFWCNPISGHNTLYWYLQNLGQGPELLIRYENEEAVDDSQLPKDRFSAERLKGVDSTLKIQPAELGDSAVYLCASSFGQQTSTDTQYFGPGTRLTVL.

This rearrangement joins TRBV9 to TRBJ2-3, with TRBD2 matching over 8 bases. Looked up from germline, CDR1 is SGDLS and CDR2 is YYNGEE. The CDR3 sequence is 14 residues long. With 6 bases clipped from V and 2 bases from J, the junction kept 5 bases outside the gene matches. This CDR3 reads CASTTGGNTDTQYF. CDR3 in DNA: TGTGCCAGCACAACGGGGGGGAACACAGATACGCAGTATTTT.

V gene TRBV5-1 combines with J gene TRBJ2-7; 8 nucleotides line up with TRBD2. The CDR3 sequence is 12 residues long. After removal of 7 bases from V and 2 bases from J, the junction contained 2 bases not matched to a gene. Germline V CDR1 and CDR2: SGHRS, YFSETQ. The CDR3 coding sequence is TGCGCCAGCCCGCGGGGGGCCTACGAGCAGTACTTC. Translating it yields CASPRGAYEQYF.

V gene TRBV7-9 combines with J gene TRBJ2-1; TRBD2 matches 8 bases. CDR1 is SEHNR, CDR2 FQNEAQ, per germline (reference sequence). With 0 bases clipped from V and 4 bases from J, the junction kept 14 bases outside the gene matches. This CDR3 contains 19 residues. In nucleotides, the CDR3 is TGTGCCAGCAGCTTAGCGAGGGCCCGCGGGGGGCCCGTTTACAATGAGCAGTTCTTC. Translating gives CASSLARARGGPVYNEQFF.

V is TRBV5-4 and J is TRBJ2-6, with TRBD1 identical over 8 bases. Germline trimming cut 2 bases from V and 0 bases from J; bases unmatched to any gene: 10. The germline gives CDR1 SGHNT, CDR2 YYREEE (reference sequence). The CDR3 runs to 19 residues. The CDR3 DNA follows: TGTGCCAGCAGCTTAGATAGACAGGGGAGAGACTCTGGGGCCAACGTCCTGACTTTC. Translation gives CASSLDRQGRDSGANVLTF.

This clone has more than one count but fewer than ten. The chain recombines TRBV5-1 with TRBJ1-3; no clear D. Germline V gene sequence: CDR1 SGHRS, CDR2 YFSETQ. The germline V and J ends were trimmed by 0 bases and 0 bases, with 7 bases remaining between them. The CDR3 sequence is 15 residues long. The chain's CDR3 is CASSLGPNSGNTIYF. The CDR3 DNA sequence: TGCGCCAGCAGCTTGGGACCCAACTCTGGAAACACCATATATTTT.

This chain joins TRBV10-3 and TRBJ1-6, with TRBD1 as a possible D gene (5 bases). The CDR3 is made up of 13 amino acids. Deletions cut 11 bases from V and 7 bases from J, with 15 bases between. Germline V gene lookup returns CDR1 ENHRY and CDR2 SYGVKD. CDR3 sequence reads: CASGTRENSPLHF. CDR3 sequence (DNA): TGTGCCTCCGGGACCAGGGAAAATTCACCCCTCCACTTT.

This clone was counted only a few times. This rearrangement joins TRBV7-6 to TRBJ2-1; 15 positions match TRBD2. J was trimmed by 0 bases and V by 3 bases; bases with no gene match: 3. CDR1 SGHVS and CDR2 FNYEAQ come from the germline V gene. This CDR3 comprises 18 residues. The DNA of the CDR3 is TGTGCCAGCAGCTTTGGACTAGCGGGGGGGCTCTCCTACAATGAGCAGTTCTTC. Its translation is CASSFGLAGGLSYNEQFF. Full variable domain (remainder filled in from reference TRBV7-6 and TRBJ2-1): GAGVSQSPRYKVTKRGQDVALRCDPISGHVSLYWYRQALGQGPEFLTYFNYEAQQDKSGLPNDRFSAERPEGSISTLTIQRTEQRDSAMYRCASSFGLAGGLSYNEQFFGPGTRLTVL.

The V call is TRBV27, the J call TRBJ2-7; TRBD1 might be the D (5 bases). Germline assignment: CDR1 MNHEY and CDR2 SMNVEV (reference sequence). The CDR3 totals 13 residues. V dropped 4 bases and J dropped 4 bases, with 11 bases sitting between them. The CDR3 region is CASSSGRQYEQYF. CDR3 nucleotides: TGTGCCAGCAGTTCAGGGCGTCAGTACGAGCAGTACTTC.

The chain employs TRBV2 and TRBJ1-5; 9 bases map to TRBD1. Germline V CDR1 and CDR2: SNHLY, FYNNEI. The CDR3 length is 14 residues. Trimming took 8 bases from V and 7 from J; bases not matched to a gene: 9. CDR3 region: CASLPGQGGQPQHF. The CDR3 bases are TGTGCCAGCCTCCCGGGACAGGGTGGACAGCCCCAGCATTTT.

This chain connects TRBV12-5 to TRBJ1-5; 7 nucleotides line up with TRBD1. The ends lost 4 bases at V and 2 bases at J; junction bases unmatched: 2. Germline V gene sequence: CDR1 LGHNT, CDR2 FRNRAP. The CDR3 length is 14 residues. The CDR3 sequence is CASGSGQGNQPQHF. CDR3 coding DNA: TGTGCTAGTGGTTCCGGACAGGGCAATCAGCCCCAGCATTTT.

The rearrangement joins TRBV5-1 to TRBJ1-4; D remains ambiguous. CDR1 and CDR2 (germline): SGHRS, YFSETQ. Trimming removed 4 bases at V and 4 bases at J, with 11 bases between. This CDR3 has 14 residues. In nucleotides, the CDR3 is TGCGCCAGCAGCCCCCGTTTGGATAATGAAAAACTGTTTTTT. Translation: CASSPRLDNEKLFF. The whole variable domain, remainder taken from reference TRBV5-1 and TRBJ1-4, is KAGVTQTPRYLIKTRGQQVTLSCSPISGHRSVSWYQQTPGQGLQFLFEYFSETQRNKGNFPGRFSGRQFSNSRSEMNVSTLELGDSALYLCASSPRLDNEKLFFGSGTQLSVL.

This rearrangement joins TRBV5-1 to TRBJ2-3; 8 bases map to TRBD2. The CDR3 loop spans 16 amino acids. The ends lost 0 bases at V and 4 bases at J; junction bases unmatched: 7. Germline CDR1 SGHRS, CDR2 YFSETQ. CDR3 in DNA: TGCGCCAGCAGCTTGGCGACGGGGGGGTACGCAGATACGCAGTATTTT. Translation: CASSLATGGYADTQYF.

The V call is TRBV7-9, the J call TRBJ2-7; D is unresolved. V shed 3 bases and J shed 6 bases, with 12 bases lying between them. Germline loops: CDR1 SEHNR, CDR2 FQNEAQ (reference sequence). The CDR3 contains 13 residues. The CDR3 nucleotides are TGTGCCAGCAGCTTTTACCTATCCGGCGAGCAGTACTTC. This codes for CASSFYLSGEQYF. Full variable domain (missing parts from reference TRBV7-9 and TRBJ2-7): DTGVSQNPRHKITKRGQNVTFRCDPISEHNRLYWYRQTLGQGPEFLTYFQNEAQLEKSRLLSDRFSAERPKGSFSTLEIQRTEQGDSAMYLCASSFYLSGEQYFGPGTRLTVT.

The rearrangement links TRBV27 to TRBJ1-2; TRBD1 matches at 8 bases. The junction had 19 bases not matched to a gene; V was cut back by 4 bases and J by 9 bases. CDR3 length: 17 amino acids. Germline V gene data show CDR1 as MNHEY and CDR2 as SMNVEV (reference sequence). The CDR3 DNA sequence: TGTGCCAGCAGTTCACCATTGTCCCCTGGACAGGGCCCTAGCTACACCTTC. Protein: CASSSPLSPGQGPSYTF.

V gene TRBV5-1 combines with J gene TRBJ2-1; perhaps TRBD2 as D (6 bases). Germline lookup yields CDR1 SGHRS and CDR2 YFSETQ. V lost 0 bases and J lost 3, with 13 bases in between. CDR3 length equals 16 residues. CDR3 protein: CASSLAVGGNYNEQFF. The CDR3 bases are TGCGCCAGCAGCTTGGCCGTGGGAGGTAACTACAATGAGCAGTTCTTC.

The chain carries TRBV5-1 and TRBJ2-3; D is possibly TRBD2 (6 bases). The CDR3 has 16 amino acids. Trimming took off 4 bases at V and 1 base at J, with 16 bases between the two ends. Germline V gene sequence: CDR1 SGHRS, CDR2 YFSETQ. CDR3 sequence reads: CASSAEVGGGTDTQYF. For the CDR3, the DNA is TGCGCCAGCAGCGCGGAAGTCGGAGGGGGCACAGATACGCAGTATTTT.

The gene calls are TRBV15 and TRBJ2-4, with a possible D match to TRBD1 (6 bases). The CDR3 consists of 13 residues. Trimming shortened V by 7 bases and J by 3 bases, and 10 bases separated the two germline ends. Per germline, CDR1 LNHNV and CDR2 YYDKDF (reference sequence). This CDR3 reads CATKHRVKNIQYF. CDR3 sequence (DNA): TGTGCCACCAAGCACAGGGTCAAAAACATTCAGTACTTC.

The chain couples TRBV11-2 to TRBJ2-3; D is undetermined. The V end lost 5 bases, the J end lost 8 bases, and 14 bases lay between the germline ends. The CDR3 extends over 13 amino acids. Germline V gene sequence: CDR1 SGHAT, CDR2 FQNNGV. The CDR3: CASSITGPPTQYF. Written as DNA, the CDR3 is TGTGCCAGCAGCATAACCGGGCCTCCTACGCAGTATTTT.

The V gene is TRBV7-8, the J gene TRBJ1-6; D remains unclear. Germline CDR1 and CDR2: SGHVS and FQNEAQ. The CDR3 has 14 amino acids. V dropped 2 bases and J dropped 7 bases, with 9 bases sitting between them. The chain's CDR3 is CASSLRQPNSPLHF. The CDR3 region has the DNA TGTGCCAGCAGCTTACGTCAGCCCAATTCACCCCTCCACTTT.

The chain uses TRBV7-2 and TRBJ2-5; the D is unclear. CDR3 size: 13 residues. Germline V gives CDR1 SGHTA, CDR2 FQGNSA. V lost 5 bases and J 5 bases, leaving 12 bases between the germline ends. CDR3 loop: CASSPVRRETQYF. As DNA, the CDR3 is TGTGCCAGCAGCCCCGTCCGTAGGGAGACCCAGTACTTC.

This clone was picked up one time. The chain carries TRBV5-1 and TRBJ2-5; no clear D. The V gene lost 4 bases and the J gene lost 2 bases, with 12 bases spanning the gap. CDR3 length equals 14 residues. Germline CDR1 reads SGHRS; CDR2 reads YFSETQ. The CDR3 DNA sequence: TGCGCCAGCAGCCTGATGGTCGGTCAAGAGACCCAGTACTTC. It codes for CASSLMVGQETQYF.

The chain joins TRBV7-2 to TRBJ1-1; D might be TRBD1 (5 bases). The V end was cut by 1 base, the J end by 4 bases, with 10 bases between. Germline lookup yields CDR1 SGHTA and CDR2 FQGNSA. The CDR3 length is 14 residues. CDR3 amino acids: CASSLGGSGTEAFF. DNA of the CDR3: TGTGCCAGCAGCTTAGGGGGGTCGGGCACTGAAGCTTTCTTT.

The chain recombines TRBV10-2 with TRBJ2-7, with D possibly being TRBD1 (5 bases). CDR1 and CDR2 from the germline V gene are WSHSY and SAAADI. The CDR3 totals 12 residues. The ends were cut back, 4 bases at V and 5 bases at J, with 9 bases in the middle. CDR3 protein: CASSGTGHEQYF. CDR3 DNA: TGCGCCAGCAGTGGAACAGGCCACGAGCAGTACTTC.